Below, one T cell receptor beta chain is given with its context. The CDR3 is 14 residues long. From germline, CDR1 is SGHRS and CDR2 YFSETQ. Between the trimmed V and J ends, which lost 4 bases and 2 bases, there was a span of 10 bases. This specimen belongs to a study of Ad26.COV2.S vaccination and SARS-CoV-2 variants. Here immunoSEQ multiplex PCR was the method, and the copy in TCRdb shows in-frame clones only, minus some. Here the sample spans roughly 400,000 clones, approximately 92% being singletons. Treatment in this sample: over 15 received Ad26.COV2.S at low or high dose, single or two shots; 5 received placebo; per-sample allocation not given. Day 63 following the first vaccine or placebo injection was when the samples were taken.

The J gene is TRBJ1-3, the V gene TRBV5-1; a weak D match, TRBD1 (5 bases). This TCR was recovered from a person between 18 and 59 years old who received the Ad26.COV2.S COVID-19 vaccine or a placebo. The source was peripheral blood, collected in a trial of Ad26.COV2.S vaccine versus placebo. The CDR3 DNA follows: TGCGCCAGCAGCGACGGGACGACTGGAAACACCATATATTTT. Its protein product is CASSDGTTGNTIYF.